This TCR beta chain is drawn from a study of beta chain features in type 1 diabetes. Points from the study as a whole: Reduced insertions and increased deletions marked VDJ junctions in type 1 diabetes patients. Overrepresentation of cells with high TCR expression could result from cDNA sequencing. Within each of all four CD4+ subsets, Type 1 diabetes patients had TCRB CDR3s that were moderately but significantly shorter. Whether TCRB rearrangement is influenced by HLA type went unresolved here.

Every isolated RNA sample was fully reverse transcribed, so sequencing captured expressed TCRB transcripts. Assay: immunoSEQ multiplex PCR; the TCRdb copy retains only in-frame clones and omits some. This table has 350,000 to 400,000 clones, 10% to 15% appearing once. V lost 3 bases, J lost 5 bases, and 6 bases stayed unmatched. CDR1 is SGHRS and CDR2 is YFSETQ in the germline V gene. The CDR3 has 15 amino acids. Worth noting for this clone: Its antigen is currently unknown.

One heparinised draw of blood, averaging roughly 120 mL, came from each donor. The V gene is TRBV5-1, the J gene TRBJ2-5, with TRBD1 identical over 11 bases. The sequencing sample was made of naive CD4+ T cells from blood. This TCR was recovered from a woman younger than 30 with type 1 diabetes. The CDR3 here is CASSSGRDRGETQYF. CDR3 in DNA: TGCGCCAGCAGCTCGGGCCGGGACAGGGGGGAGACCCAGTACTTC.